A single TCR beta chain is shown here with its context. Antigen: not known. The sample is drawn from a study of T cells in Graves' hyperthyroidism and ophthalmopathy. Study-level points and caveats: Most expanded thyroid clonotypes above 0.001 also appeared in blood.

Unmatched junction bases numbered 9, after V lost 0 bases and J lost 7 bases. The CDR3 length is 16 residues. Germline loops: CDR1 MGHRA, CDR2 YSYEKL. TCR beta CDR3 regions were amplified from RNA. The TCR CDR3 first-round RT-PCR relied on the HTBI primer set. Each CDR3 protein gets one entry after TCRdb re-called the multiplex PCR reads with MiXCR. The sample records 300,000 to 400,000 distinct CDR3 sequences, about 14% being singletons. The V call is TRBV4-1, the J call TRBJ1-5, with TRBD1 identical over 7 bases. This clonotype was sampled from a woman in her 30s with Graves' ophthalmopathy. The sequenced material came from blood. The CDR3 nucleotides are TGCGCCAGCAGCCAAGATGAGACAGGGTTTAGGCAGCCCCAGCATTTT. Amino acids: CASSQDETGFRQPQHF.